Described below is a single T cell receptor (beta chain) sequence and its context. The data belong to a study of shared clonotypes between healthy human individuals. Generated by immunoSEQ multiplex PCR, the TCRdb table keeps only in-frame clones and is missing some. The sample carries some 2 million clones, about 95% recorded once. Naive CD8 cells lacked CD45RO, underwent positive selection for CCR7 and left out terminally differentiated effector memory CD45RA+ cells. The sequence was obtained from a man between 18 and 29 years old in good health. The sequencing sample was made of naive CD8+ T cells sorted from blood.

This CDR3 is CASSFFGLYNEQFF. Written as DNA, the CDR3 is TGTGCCAGCAGCTTCTTCGGGTTGTACAATGAGCAGTTCTTC. The V gene is TRBV5-4, the J gene TRBJ2-1; D ambiguous. Germline CDR1 reads SGHNT; CDR2 reads YYREEE (reference sequence). Trimming took off 2 bases at V and 4 bases at J, with 10 bases between the two ends. CDR3 length equals 14 residues.